This is a list of T cell receptor beta chains from one sample in a study of prognosis after radiotherapy for stage I lung cancer. MiXCR was run by TCRdb on the multiplex PCR reads, yielding one entry per CDR3 protein. The table includes 15,000 to 20,000 distinct CDR3 sequences, over 25% detected once. The material was PBMCs, obtained before or after stereotactic body radiation therapy (not recorded which). The receptors were sampled from a donor over 45 with non-small cell lung cancer. The CDR3 runs from the conserved cysteine through the conserved F or W. A D gene is named only where the DNA matches it firmly. Size is omitted from some rows. Given values are once, few, many or a class for expanded clones.

abundance: .; v_gene: TRBV7-2; j_gene: TRBJ2-1; d_gene: .; CDR3aa: CASSSGWGTGYNEQFF; CDR3nt: TGTGCCAGCAGCTCAGGTTGGGGGACTGGCTACAATGAGCAGTTCTTC
abundance: many; v_gene: TRBV27; j_gene: TRBJ1-1; d_gene: .; CDR3aa: CASRVGTNTEAFF; CDR3nt: TGTGCCAGCAGAGTAGGGACGAACACTGAAGCTTTCTTT
abundance: many; v_gene: TRBV4-3; j_gene: TRBJ2-3; d_gene: .; CDR3aa: CASSQEFTDTQYF; CDR3nt: TGCGCCAGCAGCCAAGAGTTTACAGATACGCAGTATTTT
abundance: .; v_gene: TRBV20-1; j_gene: TRBJ2-3; d_gene: TRBD1; CDR3aa: CSEGADRGEDTQYF; CDR3nt: TGCAGTGAAGGTGCGGACAGGGGCGAAGATACGCAGTATTTT
abundance: .; v_gene: TRBV2; j_gene: TRBJ2-7; d_gene: .; CDR3aa: CASSDVTDYEKYF; CDR3nt: TGTGCCAGCAGTGACGTGACGGACTACGAGAAATACTTC
abundance: many; v_gene: TRBV12-3/TRBV12-4; j_gene: TRBJ2-1; d_gene: TRBD2; CDR3aa: CASSPSGSRNEQFF; CDR3nt: TGTGCCAGCAGCCCTAGCGGGAGTCGCAATGAGCAGTTCTTC
abundance: many; v_gene: TRBV7-2; j_gene: TRBJ2-2; d_gene: TRBD2; CDR3aa: CASSRLATGELFF; CDR3nt: TGTGCCAGCAGCCGACTAGCAACCGGGGAGCTGTTTTTT
abundance: many; v_gene: TRBV12-3/TRBV12-4; j_gene: TRBJ1-4; d_gene: .; CDR3aa: CASSNLVGEKLFF; CDR3nt: TGTGCCAGCAGCAACCTTGTGGGTGAAAAACTGTTTTTT
abundance: many; v_gene: TRBV7-9; j_gene: TRBJ2-1; d_gene: TRBD1; CDR3aa: CASKDRVGESYNEQFF; CDR3nt: TGTGCCAGCAAGGACAGGGTTGGGGAATCCTACAATGAGCAGTTCTTC
abundance: many; v_gene: TRBV7-6; j_gene: TRBJ2-7; d_gene: .; CDR3aa: CASSVYGANYEQYF; CDR3nt: TGTGCCAGCAGCGTCTACGGGGCCAACTACGAGCAGTACTTC
abundance: .; v_gene: TRBV12-3/TRBV12-4; j_gene: TRBJ2-1; d_gene: TRBD2; CDR3aa: CASSSSGIHVYNEQFF; CDR3nt: TGTGCCAGCAGTTCTAGCGGGATCCACGTCTACAATGAGCAGTTCTTC
abundance: many; v_gene: TRBV19; j_gene: TRBJ1-1; d_gene: .; CDR3aa: CASSQINTEAFF; CDR3nt: TGTGCCAGTAGTCAAATAAACACTGAAGCTTTCTTT
abundance: many; v_gene: TRBV27; j_gene: TRBJ2-1; d_gene: .; CDR3aa: CATSLHGRPEEFF; CDR3nt: TGTGCCACAAGCTTGCACGGCCGGCCTGAGGAGTTCTTC
abundance: many; v_gene: TRBV27; j_gene: TRBJ2-7; d_gene: TRBD1; CDR3aa: CASSSGTGYEQYF; CDR3nt: TGTGCCAGCAGCTCTGGGACAGGGTACGAGCAGTACTTC
abundance: .; v_gene: TRBV6-2/TRBV6-3; j_gene: TRBJ2-3; d_gene: .; CDR3aa: CASSDYPDTQYF; CDR3nt: TGTGCCAGCAGTGATTATCCAGATACGCAGTATTTT
abundance: many; v_gene: TRBV9; j_gene: TRBJ1-1; d_gene: .; CDR3aa: CASSVDITGTEAFF; CDR3nt: TGTGCCAGCAGCGTAGATATAACTGGGACTGAAGCTTTCTTT
abundance: many; v_gene: TRBV3-1; j_gene: TRBJ1-3; d_gene: TRBD1; CDR3aa: CASLQGDPYSGNTIYF; CDR3nt: TGTGCCAGCCTACAGGGGGATCCTTACTCTGGAAACACCATATATTTT
abundance: many; v_gene: TRBV12-3/TRBV12-4; j_gene: TRBJ2-1; d_gene: TRBD1; CDR3aa: CASSQRQGPNEQFF; CDR3nt: TGTGCCAGCAGTCAGCGACAGGGGCCCAATGAGCAGTTCTTC
abundance: medium-sized; v_gene: TRBV20-1; j_gene: TRBJ1-6; d_gene: .; CDR3aa: CSARPRAALYNSPLHF; CDR3nt: TGCAGTGCTAGACCCCGGGCGGCTCTCTATAATTCACCCCTCCACTTT
abundance: medium-sized; v_gene: TRBV7-2; j_gene: TRBJ2-1; d_gene: .; CDR3aa: CASSLGLDSFNEQFF; CDR3nt: TGTGCCAGCAGCTTAGGGCTGGATAGCTTTAATGAGCAGTTCTTC